The clone carrying this TCR beta chain has only one observation. The antigen is not known. The CDR3 is 13 amino acids. Germline V CDR1 and CDR2: MNHEY, SVGEGT. The ends were cut back, 4 bases at V and 4 bases at J, with 10 bases in the middle. This sample is drawn from a study of response to subunit inactivated influenza vaccine. Regarding the study as a whole: It was suggested by the authors that few new T cells are recruited by each seasonal influenza vaccination.

Each CDR3 protein gets one entry after TCRdb re-called the RT-PCR reads with MiXCR. The sample includes 500,000 to 550,000 distinct CDR3 sequences, about 7.2% of them seen just once. The material was PBMCs from blood, obtained about 23 months after vaccination. This receptor was obtained from a man aged 50 to 75 who received an inactivated influenza vaccine. This sequence joins TRBV6-2 or TRBV6-3 and TRBJ2-5; D gene ambiguous. As DNA, the CDR3 is TGTGCCAGCAGTTGCTCCAATGTAGAGACCCAGTACTTC. Translating gives CASSCSNVETQYF.